This T cell receptor (beta chain) was retrieved from a study of read filtering for tumor transcriptome and immune sequencing. Bone marrow was sampled from every patient at the time of active disease. This clonotype was found a few times. Its matching antigen is unknown. A read error may produce the germline difference seen at one junction end. Study outcomes and limitations: This fraction held mixed bone marrow immune cells after CD138-negative sorting. IR-seq and RNA-seq agreed better without single-read clonotypes. Roughly four fifths of IR-seq clonotypes had one read, totaling around 3.5% of reads; RNA-seq: 74.6% and 44.6%.

This CDR3 is 14 amino acids long. Germline CDR1 reads SGDLS; CDR2 reads YYNGEE. Molecular barcoded adaptors covering alpha/delta and beta/gamma chains were used on 400 ng RNA. One entry per CDR3 protein, called by TCRdb with MiXCR from the reads. The table lists tens of thousands of distinct CDR3 sequences, about a fifth of them singletons. The chain carries TRBV9 and TRBJ2-5; D remains ambiguous. Specimen: a population of CD138-negative cells sorted from bone marrow. The origin of this receptor is a donor aged 40 or older with multiple myeloma. The CDR3: CASSEGPRTETQHF. Here the CDR3 DNA reads TGTGCCAGCAGCGAAGGGCCCCGGACGGAGACCCAGCACTTC. Filled out from reference TRBV9 and TRBJ2-5, the complete variable domain reads DSGVTQTPKHLITATGQRVTLRCSPRSGDLSVYWYQQSLDQGLQFLIQYYNGEERAKGNILERFSAQQFPDLHSELNLSSLELGDSALYFCASSEGPRTETQHFGPGTRLLVL.